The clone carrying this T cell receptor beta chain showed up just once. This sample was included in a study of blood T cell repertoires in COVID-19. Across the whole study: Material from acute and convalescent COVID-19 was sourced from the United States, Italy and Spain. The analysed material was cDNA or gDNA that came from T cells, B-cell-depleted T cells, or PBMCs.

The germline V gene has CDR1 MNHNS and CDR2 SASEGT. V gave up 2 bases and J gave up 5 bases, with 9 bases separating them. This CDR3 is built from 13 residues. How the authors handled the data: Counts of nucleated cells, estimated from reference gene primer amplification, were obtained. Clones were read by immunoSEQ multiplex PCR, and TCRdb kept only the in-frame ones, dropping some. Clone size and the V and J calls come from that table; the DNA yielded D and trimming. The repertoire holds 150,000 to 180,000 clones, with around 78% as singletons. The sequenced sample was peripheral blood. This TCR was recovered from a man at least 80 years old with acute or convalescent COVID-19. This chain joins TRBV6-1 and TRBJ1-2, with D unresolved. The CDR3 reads CASSELSDYGYTF. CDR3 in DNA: TGTGCCAGCAGTGAACTATCCGATTATGGCTACACCTTC.